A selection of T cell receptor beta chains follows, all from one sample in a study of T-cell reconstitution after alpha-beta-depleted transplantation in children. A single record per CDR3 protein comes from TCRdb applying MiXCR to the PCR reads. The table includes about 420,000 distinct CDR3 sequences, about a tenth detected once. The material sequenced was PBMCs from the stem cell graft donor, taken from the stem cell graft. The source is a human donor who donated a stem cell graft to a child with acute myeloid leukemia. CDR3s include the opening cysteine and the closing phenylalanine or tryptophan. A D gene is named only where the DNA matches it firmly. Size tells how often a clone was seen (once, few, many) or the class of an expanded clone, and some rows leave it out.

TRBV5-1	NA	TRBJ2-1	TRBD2	CASSFGLAGNPEQFF
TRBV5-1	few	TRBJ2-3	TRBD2	CASSSEAGSTDTQYF
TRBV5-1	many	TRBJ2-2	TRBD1	CASSLQGAGSDTGELFF
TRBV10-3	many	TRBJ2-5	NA	CAISVLSQETQYF
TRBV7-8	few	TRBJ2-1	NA	CASSPEQGSREQFF
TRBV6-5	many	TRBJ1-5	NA	CASGLGHRPQHF
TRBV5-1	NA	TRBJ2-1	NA	CASSLAVPPNEQFF
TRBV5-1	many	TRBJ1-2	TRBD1	CASSLDVTGGRGYTF
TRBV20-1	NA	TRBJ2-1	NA	CSAIPRDEQFF
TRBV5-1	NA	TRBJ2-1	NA	CASSFRGADNEQFF
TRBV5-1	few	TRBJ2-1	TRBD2	CASSLETAGGSYNEQFF